The rows below give T cell receptor beta chains drawn from one sample of a study of cytomegalovirus exposure and HLA in healthy donors. Here immunoSEQ multiplex PCR was the method, and the copy in TCRdb shows in-frame clones only, minus some. The sample includes approximately 150,000 clones, 70% to 85% of them seen just once. The sample consisted of PBMCs. Source of these receptors: a woman aged 25 to 39 in good health and CMV-seronegative. Both conserved end residues are part of each CDR3. A D gene is named only where the DNA matches it firmly. The listing skips clone size in some rows; elsewhere it reads once, few, many or a size class.

D gene	V gene	clone size	J gene	CDR3 DNA	CDR3 protein
TRBD1	TRBV30	NA	TRBJ2-6	TGTGCCTGGAGTTCAGGGACAGGGGGTCGGACTGGGGCCAACGTCCTGACTTTC	CAWSSGTGGRTGANVLTF
NA	TRBV5-1	medium-sized	TRBJ1-1	TGCGCCAGCAGCCGACCGGGGAGGTACGAAGCTTTCTTT	CASSRPGRYEAFF
NA	TRBV5-8	few	TRBJ1-5	TGTGCCAGCAGCTTAGAACAATATAGCAATCAGCCCCAGCATTTT	CASSLEQYSNQPQHF
NA	TRBV30	NA	TRBJ1-6	TGTGCCTGGGGACACAGCTCACCCCTCCACTTT	CAWGHSSPLHF
TRBD1	TRBV25-1	NA	TRBJ2-7	TGTGCCAGCAGTGAATTTCGGGACAGGGTTACCGAGCAGTACTTC	CASSEFRDRVTEQYF
NA	TRBV13	NA	TRBJ1-2	TGTGCCAGCAGCTTAAATTTCGGTGGCTACACCTTC	CASSLNFGGYTF
NA	TRBV5-1	NA	TRBJ2-3	TGCGCCAGCAGGCCGGGACACGTCGATACGCAGTATTTT	CASRPGHVDTQYF
NA	TRBV9	few	TRBJ2-3	TGTGCCAGCAGCCGGGACAAAACCACAGATACGCAGTATTTT	CASSRDKTTDTQYF
TRBD1	TRBV7-9	NA	TRBJ1-4	TGTGCCAGCAGCTTGGGCGGGACAGGGACCGAAAAACTGTTTTTT	CASSLGGTGTEKLFF
NA	TRBV19	NA	TRBJ1-1	TGTGCCAGTAGTATAAACCTAGGCGAAGCTTTCTTT	CASSINLGEAFF
NA	TRBV4-1	NA	TRBJ1-2	TGCGCCAGCAGCCAAGTCTACACAGGGACACAATATGGCTACCCCTTC	CASSQVYTGTQYGYPF
TRBD1	TRBV5-1	NA	TRBJ1-3	TGCGCCAGCAGCCGGGGACAGATCTCTGGAAACACCATATATTTT	CASSRGQISGNTIYF
NA	TRBV6-1	NA	TRBJ1-5	TGTGCCAGCAGTGAATTAAGGACACAATATAGCAATCAGCCCCAGCATTTT	CASSELRTQYSNQPQHF
TRBD2	TRBV25-1	NA	TRBJ2-1	TGTGCCAGCAGTGAAACTAGCGGGAGCTACAATGAGCAGTTCTTC	CASSETSGSYNEQFF
TRBD1	TRBV7-2	once	TRBJ1-5	TGTGCCAGCAGCTTAAGCAGGGGGCCGAGCAATCAGCCCCAGCATTTT	CASSLSRGPSNQPQHF
NA	TRBV29-1	NA	TRBJ2-7	TGCAGCGTTGAAGTGGAAACCCCGGGACTGAGCTCCTACGAGCAGTACTTC	CSVEVETPGLSSYEQYF
NA	TRBV27	NA	TRBJ1-1	TGTGCCAGCAGTTTATCGACGGAGGGGATGAACACTGAAGCTTTCTTT	CASSLSTEGMNTEAFF
NA	TRBV2	NA	TRBJ1-5	TGTGCCGGAGCCCTCAGGGAGGGGCGTCAGCCCCAGCATTTT	CAGALREGRQPQHF
NA	TRBV5-8	few	TRBJ1-2	TGTGCCAGCAGCTTGCCTCAGTATGGCTACACCTTC	CASSLPQYGYTF
TRBD1	TRBV25-1	NA	TRBJ2-7	TGTGCCAGCAGTAGCACCGGGACAGGGGTTCCCGCCTACGAGCAGTACTTC	CASSSTGTGVPAYEQYF
TRBD2	TRBV7-9	NA	TRBJ2-5	TGTGCCAGTGGCTTGGGGACTAGCGGGGCTCAAGAGACCCAGTACTTC	CASGLGTSGAQETQYF
NA	TRBV5-1	few	TRBJ1-1	TGCGCCAGCAGCCCGGACGGACGGACAAACACTGAAGCTTTCTTT	CASSPDGRTNTEAFF
TRBD2	TRBV2	NA	TRBJ2-3	TGTGCCGGACTAGCGGGAAACACAGATACGCAGTATTTT	CAGLAGNTDTQYF
TRBD1	TRBV7-3	NA	TRBJ1-2	TGTGCCAGCAGCTCCGGTGGGACAGGGGAAAACTATGGCTACACCTTC	CASSSGGTGENYGYTF
TRBD2	TRBV9	NA	TRBJ2-5	TGTGCCAGCAGCCCCGGGGGGGACACCAAAGAGACCCAGTACTTC	CASSPGGDTKETQYF
TRBD1	TRBV2	NA	TRBJ1-1	TGTGCCAGCAGCGCCAACCCCAGGGGGTGGAACACTGAAGCTTTCTTT	CASSANPRGWNTEAFF
TRBD1	TRBV7-6	NA	TRBJ2-1	TGTGCCAGCAGCCCCCGGACAGGGTGGGATGAGCAGTTCTTC	CASSPRTGWDEQFF
TRBD2	TRBV11-2	NA	TRBJ2-5	TGTGCCAGCAGGAACTCAGCGGGACGCGAGACCCAGTACTTC	CASRNSAGRETQYF
TRBD2	TRBV29-1	NA	TRBJ2-5	TGCAGCGTTGGTAGCGGGGGGGCTGGTAGGACCCAGTACTTC	CSVGSGGAGRTQYF
NA	TRBV4-2	NA	TRBJ1-2	TGTGCCAGCAGCCAAGGGTCCGGGTTTGGCTACACCTTC	CASSQGSGFGYTF
NA	TRBV28	NA	TRBJ1-5	TGTGCCAGCAGGGCGGGGGAGTACTATCAGCCCCAGCATTTT	CASRAGEYYQPQHF
TRBD1	TRBV2	NA	TRBJ2-1	TGTGCCAGCAGTGAATACGCCGGGACAGCCTACAATGAGCAGTTCTTC	CASSEYAGTAYNEQFF
TRBD2	TRBV18	few	TRBJ2-5	TGTGCCAGCTCACCGACTAGCGGGGTCCAAGAGACCCAGTACTTC	CASSPTSGVQETQYF
TRBD1	TRBV19	NA	TRBJ1-2	TGTGCCAGTAGTACTGACAGGGGGAGGAACTATGGCTACACCTTC	CASSTDRGRNYGYTF
TRBD2	TRBV7-2	NA	TRBJ2-7	TGTGCCAGCAGCGCCCCCTCAAGCGGGAGGTACGAGCAGTACTTC	CASSAPSSGRYEQYF
NA	TRBV30	NA	TRBJ1-6	TGTGCCTGGACCCGCGCCGGGAATTCACCCCTCCACTTT	CAWTRAGNSPLHF
TRBD1	TRBV7-9	NA	TRBJ1-1	TGTGCCAGCAGCCCCCGGACAGGGAGCACTGAAGCTTTCTTT	CASSPRTGSTEAFF
NA	TRBV27	NA	TRBJ2-7	TGTGCCAGCAGTTTCGGGATTGAGTCCTACGAGCAGTACTTC	CASSFGIESYEQYF
NA	TRBV10-3	NA	TRBJ1-4	TGTGCCATCAGTACCTCCGGGGGGATCGGAGAAAAACTGTTTTTT	CAISTSGGIGEKLFF
TRBD2	TRBV4-2	NA	TRBJ2-2	TGTGCCAGCAGCCAAGAGTCGCGACTAGCAGCCGGGGAGCTGTTTTTT	CASSQESRLAAGELFF
NA	TRBV28	few	TRBJ2-1	TGTGCCAGCAGTTTAGAGCGGCCCGGTTACAATGAGCAGTTCTTC	CASSLERPGYNEQFF
TRBD1	TRBV5-8	NA	TRBJ1-3	TGTGCCAGCAGCTTGGGAATCAGGGGGTCTGGAAACACCATATATTTT	CASSLGIRGSGNTIYF
NA	TRBV5-1	NA	TRBJ2-1	TGCGCCAGCAGCCCCCCTACCCTCTACAATGAGCAGTTCTTC	CASSPPTLYNEQFF
NA	TRBV9	once	TRBJ1-3	TGTGCCAGCAGCGGATACAGGGCCTCCTTTGGAAACACCATATATTTT	CASSGYRASFGNTIYF
TRBD1	TRBV9	NA	TRBJ2-7	TGTGCCAGCAGCGTTTTGTCCGGGACAGGGGGCGAGCAGTACTTC	CASSVLSGTGGEQYF
NA	TRBV4-2	few	TRBJ2-3	TGTGCCAGCAGCCAAGGGGGTAGCGGTTATACGCAGTATTTT	CASSQGGSGYTQYF
NA	TRBV4-1	NA	TRBJ2-7	TGCGCCAGTAGCCAAGTTTCGGGGGACGAGCAGTACTTC	CASSQVSGDEQYF
TRBD1	TRBV28	NA	TRBJ1-2	TGTGCCAGCAGTTTATATGGGACAGATAACTATGGCTACACCTTC	CASSLYGTDNYGYTF
TRBD2	TRBV7-9	NA	TRBJ2-7	TGTGCCAGCAGCTTAGGGCGATCGGGACTAGCCAGCTCCTACGAGCAGTACTTC	CASSLGRSGLASSYEQYF
TRBD1	TRBV19	NA	TRBJ1-2	TGTGCCAGTAGTGGACTGACAGGGGAGTTCTATGGCTACACCTTC	CASSGLTGEFYGYTF
NA	TRBV15	NA	TRBJ2-7	TGTGCCACCAGCAGAACTGCACAGGGTTACAAGGACTCCTACGAGCAGTACTTC	CATSRTAQGYKDSYEQYF
NA	TRBV28	few	TRBJ1-5	TGTGCCAGCAGCTCATATTCCGGGACATTCAATCAGCCCCAGCATTTT	CASSSYSGTFNQPQHF
TRBD1	TRBV13	NA	TRBJ2-7	TGTGCCAGCAGCTTAAAAGGACAGGGCTCGTACGAGCAGTACTTC	CASSLKGQGSYEQYF
NA	TRBV5-4	NA	TRBJ1-2	TGTGCCAGCAGCTTGGATCACAGGGTCTATGGCTACACCTTC	CASSLDHRVYGYTF